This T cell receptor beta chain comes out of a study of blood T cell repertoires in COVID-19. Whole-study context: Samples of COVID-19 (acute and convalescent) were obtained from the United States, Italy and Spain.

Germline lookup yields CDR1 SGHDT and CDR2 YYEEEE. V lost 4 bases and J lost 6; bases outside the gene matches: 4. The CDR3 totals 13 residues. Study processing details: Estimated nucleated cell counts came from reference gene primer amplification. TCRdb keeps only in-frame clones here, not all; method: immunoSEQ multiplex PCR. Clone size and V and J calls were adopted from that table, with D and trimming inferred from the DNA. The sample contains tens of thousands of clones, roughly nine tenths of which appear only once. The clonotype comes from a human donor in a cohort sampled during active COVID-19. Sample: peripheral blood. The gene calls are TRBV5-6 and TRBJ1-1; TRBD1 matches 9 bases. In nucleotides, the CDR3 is TGTGCCAGCAGCGCGGGACAGGGTTCTGAAGCTTTCTTT. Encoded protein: CASSAGQGSEAFF.